This T cell receptor (beta chain) is drawn from a study of a mutant IDH1 vaccine in newly diagnosed glioma. For this clone: The antigen is unknown.

V lost 8 bases and J lost 2, with 5 bases in between. The CDR3 consists of 11 residues. CDR1 is SEHNR, CDR2 FQNEAQ, per germline (reference sequence). Specified time point: week 11, during vaccination. Vaccination comprised doses that each held 300 ug of mutant IDH1 20-mer peptide, plus topical imiquimod. Here immunoSEQ multiplex PCR was the method, and the copy in TCRdb shows in-frame clones only, minus some. Altogether 95,000 to 120,000 clones are present, under 90% being singletons, with the ten largest covering more than 0.55%. The material sequenced was PBMCs, taken from a glioma patient whose treatment included an IDH1 peptide vaccine. The rearrangement joins TRBV7-9 to TRBJ2-3; D ambiguous. The source of this sequence is a woman in her forties or fifties with glioma. CDR3 amino acids: CASSLTDTQYF. CDR3 nucleotides: TGTGCCAGCTCCCTCACAGATACGCAGTATTTT.